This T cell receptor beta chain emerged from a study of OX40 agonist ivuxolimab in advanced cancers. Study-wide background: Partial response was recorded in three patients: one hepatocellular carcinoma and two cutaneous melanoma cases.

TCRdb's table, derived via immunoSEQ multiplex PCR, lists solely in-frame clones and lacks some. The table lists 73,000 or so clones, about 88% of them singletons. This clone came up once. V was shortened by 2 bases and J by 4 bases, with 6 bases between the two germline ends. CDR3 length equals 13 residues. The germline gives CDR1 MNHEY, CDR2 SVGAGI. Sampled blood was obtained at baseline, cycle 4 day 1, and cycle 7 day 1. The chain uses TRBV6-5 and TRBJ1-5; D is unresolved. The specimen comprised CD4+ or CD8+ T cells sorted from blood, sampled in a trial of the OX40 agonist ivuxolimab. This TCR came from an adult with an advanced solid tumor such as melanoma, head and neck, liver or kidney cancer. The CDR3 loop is CASSYTANQPQHF. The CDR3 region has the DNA TGTGCCAGCAGTTACACAGCAAATCAGCCCCAGCATTTT.